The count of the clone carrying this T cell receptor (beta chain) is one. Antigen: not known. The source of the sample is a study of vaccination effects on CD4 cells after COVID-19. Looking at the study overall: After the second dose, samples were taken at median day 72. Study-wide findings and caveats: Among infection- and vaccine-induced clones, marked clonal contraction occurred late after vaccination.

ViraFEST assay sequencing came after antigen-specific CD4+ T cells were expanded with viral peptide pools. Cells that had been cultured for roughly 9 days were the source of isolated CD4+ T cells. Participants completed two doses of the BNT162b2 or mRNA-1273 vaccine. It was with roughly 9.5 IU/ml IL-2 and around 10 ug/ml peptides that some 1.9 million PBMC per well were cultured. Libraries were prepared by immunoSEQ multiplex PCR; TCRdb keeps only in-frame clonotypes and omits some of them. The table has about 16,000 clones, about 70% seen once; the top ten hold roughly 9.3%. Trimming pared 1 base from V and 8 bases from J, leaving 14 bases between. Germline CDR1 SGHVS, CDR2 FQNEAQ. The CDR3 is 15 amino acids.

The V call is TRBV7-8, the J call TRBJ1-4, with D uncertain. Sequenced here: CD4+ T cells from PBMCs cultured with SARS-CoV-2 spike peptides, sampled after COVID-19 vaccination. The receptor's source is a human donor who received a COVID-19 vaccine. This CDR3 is CASSLEVGEWEKLFF. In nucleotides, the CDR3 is TGTGCCAGCAGCTTAGAGGTTGGGGAATGGGAAAAACTGTTTTTT.